This is a list of T cell receptor beta chains from one sample in a study of T cell responses to AZD1222 COVID-19 vaccine. The protocol was immunoSEQ multiplex PCR, while the TCRdb copy is restricted to in-frame clones and leaves out a portion. The repertoire has 98,000 or so clones, approximately 89% of them found once; the top ten carry approximately 3%. This specimen was peripheral blood, taken on day 0 of MenACWY control vaccination. Receptors were obtained from an adult in good health. Each CDR3 is given with its conserved first and last residue. Each record gives: clone size, J gene, V gene, D gene, CDR3 DNA, CDR3 protein. The D gene is left open where the match is weak. Size tells how often a clone was seen (once, few, many) or the class of an expanded clone, and some rows leave it out.

clone size: -; J gene: TRBJ2-5; V gene: TRBV7-9; D gene: -; CDR3 DNA: TGTGCCAGCAGCCCAAACCAAGAGACCCAGTACTTC; CDR3 protein: CASSPNQETQYF
clone size: -; J gene: TRBJ2-3; V gene: TRBV7-9; D gene: TRBD2; CDR3 DNA: TGTGCCAGCCACCGACTAGCGGGGCACACAGATACGCAGTATTTT; CDR3 protein: CASHRLAGHTDTQYF
clone size: -; J gene: TRBJ2-5; V gene: TRBV7-2; D gene: TRBD2; CDR3 DNA: TGTGCCAGCAGCCCAGCGGGGGGCGGAGAGACCCAGTACTTC; CDR3 protein: CASSPAGGGETQYF
clone size: -; J gene: TRBJ2-2; V gene: TRBV27; D gene: -; CDR3 DNA: TGTGCCAGCAAGAGAACCCCGTCCCGGAACACCGGGGAGCTGTTTTTT; CDR3 protein: CASKRTPSRNTGELFF
clone size: once; J gene: TRBJ1-2; V gene: TRBV18; D gene: TRBD1; CDR3 DNA: TGTGCCAGCTCAGGCTCCGGGACAGGGTTGGCTGGCTACACCTTC; CDR3 protein: CASSGSGTGLAGYTF
clone size: once; J gene: TRBJ2-3; V gene: TRBV29-1; D gene: -; CDR3 DNA: TGCAGCGTTGAAGGGGGACTCGGCACAGATACGCAGTATTTT; CDR3 protein: CSVEGGLGTDTQYF
clone size: -; J gene: TRBJ2-7; V gene: TRBV7-6; D gene: TRBD1; CDR3 DNA: TGTGCCAGCAGCTCCTACAGGGGGAACTCCTACGAGCAGTACTTC; CDR3 protein: CASSSYRGNSYEQYF
clone size: -; J gene: TRBJ1-4; V gene: TRBV28; D gene: TRBD1; CDR3 DNA: TGTGCCAGCAGTGGACAGGGAGGGGCGGCAACTAATGAAAAACTGTTTTTT; CDR3 protein: CASSGQGGAATNEKLFF
clone size: -; J gene: TRBJ1-2; V gene: TRBV21-1; D gene: -; CDR3 DNA: TGTGCCAGCAGCGACGGACAGGGGGCGACCGGCTACACCTTC; CDR3 protein: CASSDGQGATGYTF
clone size: -; J gene: TRBJ2-6; V gene: TRBV4-3; D gene: TRBD1; CDR3 DNA: TGCGCCAGCAGCCAGGGGACAGGGTCCGTCTTCTCTGGGGCCAACGTCCTGACTTTC; CDR3 protein: CASSQGTGSVFSGANVLTF
clone size: few; J gene: TRBJ1-1; V gene: TRBV5-1; D gene: -; CDR3 DNA: TGCGCCAGCAGCCTCGCACCCCCGGGGTCGAACACTGAAGCTTTCTTT; CDR3 protein: CASSLAPPGSNTEAFF
clone size: -; J gene: TRBJ2-1; V gene: TRBV9; D gene: -; CDR3 DNA: TGTGCCAGCAGCGTAAGAGTCGATGAGCAGTTCTTC; CDR3 protein: CASSVRVDEQFF
clone size: -; J gene: TRBJ1-4; V gene: TRBV6-1; D gene: TRBD1; CDR3 DNA: TGTGCCAGCAGTGAATTGCGGGACAGTAATGAAAAACTGTTTTTT; CDR3 protein: CASSELRDSNEKLFF
clone size: -; J gene: TRBJ2-7; V gene: TRBV7-9; D gene: TRBD1; CDR3 DNA: TGTGCCAGCAGCCCGCTTGGACAGGGGCTCTACGAGCAGTACTTC; CDR3 protein: CASSPLGQGLYEQYF
clone size: -; J gene: TRBJ1-2; V gene: TRBV27; D gene: TRBD1; CDR3 DNA: TGTGCCAGCAGTCCACCACAGGGGTTTGGCTACACCTTC; CDR3 protein: CASSPPQGFGYTF
clone size: -; J gene: TRBJ1-1; V gene: TRBV11-2; D gene: TRBD1; CDR3 DNA: TGTGCCAGCAGCTTTCTACAGGGGGCGATTTCTGAAGCTTTCTTT; CDR3 protein: CASSFLQGAISEAFF
clone size: -; J gene: TRBJ2-5; V gene: TRBV11-1; D gene: -; CDR3 DNA: TGTGCCAGCAGGCACTTAGTACAGGGAGAGACCCAGTACTTC; CDR3 protein: CASRHLVQGETQYF
clone size: few; J gene: TRBJ1-6; V gene: TRBV6-5; D gene: -; CDR3 DNA: TGTGCCAGCAGTTACCGGGACTATTCACCCCTCCACTTT; CDR3 protein: CASSYRDYSPLHF
clone size: -; J gene: TRBJ1-2; V gene: TRBV29-1; D gene: -; CDR3 DNA: TGCAGCGTTGAGCTCCCGAAGAACTATGGCTACACCTTC; CDR3 protein: CSVELPKNYGYTF
clone size: -; J gene: TRBJ1-6; V gene: TRBV9; D gene: -; CDR3 DNA: TGTGCCAGCAGCGTAGTGGGGGCCTTGGGATCACCCCTCCACTTT; CDR3 protein: CASSVVGALGSPLHF
clone size: -; J gene: TRBJ2-1; V gene: TRBV7-3; D gene: TRBD1; CDR3 DNA: TGTGCCAGCAGCTTAAGAGGGGGCCACGGCAATGAGCAGTTCTTC; CDR3 protein: CASSLRGGHGNEQFF
clone size: -; J gene: TRBJ1-5; V gene: TRBV2; D gene: -; CDR3 DNA: TGTGCCAGCAGTCGTGGGAATCAGCCCCAGCATTTT; CDR3 protein: CASSRGNQPQHF
clone size: -; J gene: TRBJ2-1; V gene: TRBV27; D gene: TRBD1; CDR3 DNA: TGTGCCAGCAGTCCTGGACAGGGAGGCTACAATGAGCAGTTCTTC; CDR3 protein: CASSPGQGGYNEQFF
clone size: -; J gene: TRBJ1-5; V gene: TRBV4-1; D gene: TRBD1; CDR3 DNA: TGCGCCAGCAGCCAAGATGAAGGGGGCGGTCAGCCCCAGCATTTT; CDR3 protein: CASSQDEGGGQPQHF
clone size: -; J gene: TRBJ2-6; V gene: TRBV6-1; D gene: -; CDR3 DNA: TGTGCCAGCAGTGGTCGCAGTTCCCCCAGGTCTGGGGCCAACGTCCTGACTTTC; CDR3 protein: CASSGRSSPRSGANVLTF
clone size: -; J gene: TRBJ1-5; V gene: TRBV4-1; D gene: -; CDR3 DNA: TGCGCCAGCAGCCAAGATTCAGGAACCACCTATAGCAATCAGCCCCAGCATTTT; CDR3 protein: CASSQDSGTTYSNQPQHF
clone size: -; J gene: TRBJ1-1; V gene: TRBV6-1; D gene: -; CDR3 DNA: TGTGCCAGCAGTGAGGGTTTAGGCACTGAAGCTTTCTTT; CDR3 protein: CASSEGLGTEAFF
clone size: -; J gene: TRBJ2-5; V gene: TRBV11-2; D gene: TRBD2; CDR3 DNA: TGTGCCAGCAGCCCGGGACTAGCGGGGGAAGAGACCCAGTACTTC; CDR3 protein: CASSPGLAGEETQYF
clone size: -; J gene: TRBJ2-4; V gene: TRBV3-1/TRBV3-2; D gene: -; CDR3 DNA: TGTGCCAGCAGAGAGGTAGCAGAGGGCCTAGCCAAAAACATTCAGTACTTC; CDR3 protein: CASREVAEGLAKNIQYF
clone size: -; J gene: TRBJ1-5; V gene: TRBV6-2/TRBV6-3; D gene: -; CDR3 DNA: TGTGCCAGCAGTTACTCGTTCCAGGGCGGCAATCAGCCCCAGCATTTT; CDR3 protein: CASSYSFQGGNQPQHF
clone size: -; J gene: TRBJ1-1; V gene: TRBV7-9; D gene: -; CDR3 DNA: TGTGCCAGCAGCTTAGGCCGGCTGGAAGCTTTCTTT; CDR3 protein: CASSLGRLEAFF
clone size: -; J gene: TRBJ1-2; V gene: TRBV5-4; D gene: -; CDR3 DNA: TGTGCCAGCAGCTCAAGGGGGGGGACTGGCTATGGCTACACCTTC; CDR3 protein: CASSSRGGTGYGYTF
clone size: -; J gene: TRBJ2-1; V gene: TRBV13; D gene: TRBD2; CDR3 DNA: TGTGCCAGCAGCGGGTTAGCGGGGGGCGCCTACAATGAGCAGTTCTTC; CDR3 protein: CASSGLAGGAYNEQFF
clone size: -; J gene: TRBJ1-6; V gene: TRBV28; D gene: TRBD1; CDR3 DNA: TGTGCCAGCAGTTTCCGGGACAGGGTGACCTCACCCCTCCACTTT; CDR3 protein: CASSFRDRVTSPLHF
clone size: -; J gene: TRBJ2-6; V gene: TRBV19; D gene: -; CDR3 DNA: TGTGCCAGTAGTGGACCCTCTGGGGCCAACGTCCTGACTTTC; CDR3 protein: CASSGPSGANVLTF
clone size: -; J gene: TRBJ1-1; V gene: TRBV2; D gene: TRBD1; CDR3 DNA: TGTGCCAGCGGGGACAGGAGCTACACTGAAGCTTTCTTT; CDR3 protein: CASGDRSYTEAFF
clone size: -; J gene: TRBJ2-1; V gene: TRBV2; D gene: -; CDR3 DNA: TGTGCCAGCAGTCGCGCAGTAACCTACAATGAGCAGTTCTTC; CDR3 protein: CASSRAVTYNEQFF
clone size: -; J gene: TRBJ2-2; V gene: TRBV9; D gene: -; CDR3 DNA: TGTGCCAGCAGCGCTCAAAATTTAGGGAACACCGGGGAGCTGTTTTTT; CDR3 protein: CASSAQNLGNTGELFF
clone size: once; J gene: TRBJ2-1; V gene: TRBV5-1; D gene: -; CDR3 DNA: TGCGCCAGCAGCTCCGGGACCTCTTCCTACAATGAGCAGTTCTTC; CDR3 protein: CASSSGTSSYNEQFF
clone size: -; J gene: TRBJ1-2; V gene: TRBV28; D gene: -; CDR3 DNA: TGTGCCAGCAGTTTAAGGGGGGATCTAGGCTATGGCTACACCTTC; CDR3 protein: CASSLRGDLGYGYTF
clone size: -; J gene: TRBJ1-6; V gene: TRBV3-1/TRBV3-2; D gene: -; CDR3 DNA: TGTGCCAGCAGCCAAGATCCCCCGGAATCACCCCTCCACTTT; CDR3 protein: CASSQDPPESPLHF
clone size: few; J gene: TRBJ2-7; V gene: TRBV18; D gene: TRBD2; CDR3 DNA: TGTGCCAGCTCACCCGATTTATCGAGCGGGGGGTCGGACGAGCAGTACTTC; CDR3 protein: CASSPDLSSGGSDEQYF
clone size: once; J gene: TRBJ1-1; V gene: TRBV5-1; D gene: -; CDR3 DNA: TGCGCCAGCAGCTTGGACAGTCCTAACACTGAAGCTTTCTTT; CDR3 protein: CASSLDSPNTEAFF
clone size: -; J gene: TRBJ2-7; V gene: TRBV11-2; D gene: TRBD1; CDR3 DNA: TGTGCCAGCAGCTTAGGAGTGACAGGGGACGAGCAGTACTTC; CDR3 protein: CASSLGVTGDEQYF
clone size: -; J gene: TRBJ2-4; V gene: TRBV5-1; D gene: TRBD1; CDR3 DNA: TGCGCCAGCAGCTCGGACAGGGCAAACATTCAGTACTTC; CDR3 protein: CASSSDRANIQYF
clone size: -; J gene: TRBJ1-2; V gene: TRBV27; D gene: -; CDR3 DNA: TGTGCCAGCAGTTCCCCCACAGGGAACTATGGCTACACCTTC; CDR3 protein: CASSSPTGNYGYTF
clone size: -; J gene: TRBJ2-5; V gene: TRBV5-5; D gene: TRBD1; CDR3 DNA: TGTGCCAGCAGCTTGGAAGGACAGGGCCAAGAGACCCAGTACTTC; CDR3 protein: CASSLEGQGQETQYF
clone size: -; J gene: TRBJ2-5; V gene: TRBV30; D gene: -; CDR3 DNA: TGTGCCTGGAGCGGACAGAGGGAGGAGACCCAGTACTTC; CDR3 protein: CAWSGQREETQYF
clone size: -; J gene: TRBJ1-1; V gene: TRBV6-6; D gene: TRBD1; CDR3 DNA: TGTGCCAGCCGTCACGGGACAGGGGCTTTAATGAACACTGAAGCTTTCTTT; CDR3 protein: CASRHGTGALMNTEAFF
clone size: once; J gene: TRBJ2-2; V gene: TRBV5-1; D gene: TRBD1; CDR3 DNA: TGCGCCAGCAGCGTCGGGACAGGCTTGTCGGGGGAGCTGTTTTTT; CDR3 protein: CASSVGTGLSGELFF
clone size: -; J gene: TRBJ1-1; V gene: TRBV7-9; D gene: -; CDR3 DNA: TGTGCCAGCAGCTTATCCACTGAAGCTTTCTTT; CDR3 protein: CASSLSTEAFF
clone size: -; J gene: TRBJ1-2; V gene: TRBV21-1; D gene: -; CDR3 DNA: TGTGCCAGCAGCAAAATCCCAGGGGGCTATGGCTACACCTTC; CDR3 protein: CASSKIPGGYGYTF